This T cell receptor beta chain derives from a study of regulatory T cells in long-lasting Graves disease. For the study at large: Over 5 years on antithyroid drugs plus positive TSH receptor antibodies marked Graves' disease as persistent.

Overall study findings and caveats: Persistent disease was associated with favored TRBV28 usage and with favored use of TRBJ1-2 and TRBJ2-5. The work looked only at peripheral blood and did not look at thyroid tissue. Clonotypes that were public and shared totalled roughly 3,000 in persistent patients versus 966 in new patients.

Germline CDR1 is LNHDA and CDR2 is SQIVND (reference sequence). The CDR3 contains 12 residues. V was cut by 1 base and J by 8 bases, with 9 bases left in between. On this clonotype itself: Its antigen is still unknown.

Arm-PCR of CDR3 regions and iRepertoire HTBI primers were used to build TCR beta libraries. One entry per CDR3 protein results from TCRdb running MiXCR on the multiplex PCR reads. The data show around 460,000 distinct CDR3 sequences, roughly 23% seen once. Time point: persistent/refractory GD, antithyroid drugs over 5 years with positive TRAb. PBMC-derived RNA was used for the TCR library. V is TRBV19 and J is TRBJ2-7; D gene uncertain. This TCR was recovered from a female donor with Graves disease. The sample here was peripheral blood mononuclear cells (PBMCs), taken when the disease was refractory, from a patient treated with antithyroid drugs. In DNA, the CDR3 is TGTGCCAGTAGTATAGGCGGCCATAAGCAGTACTTC. This codes for CASSIGGHKQYF. Together with reference TRBV19 and TRBJ2-7, the CDR3 gives the full variable domain: DGGITQSPKYLFRKEGQNVTLSCEQNLNHDAMYWYRQDPGQGLRLIYYSQIVNDFQKGDIAEGYSVSREKKESFPLTVTSAQKNPTAFYLCASSIGGHKQYFGPGTRLTVT.